The rows below give T cell receptor beta chains drawn from one sample of a study of blood T cell repertoires in COVID-19. Clones were sequenced by immunoSEQ multiplex PCR, and TCRdb holds only the in-frame ones, with some missing. Among 240,000 or so clones listed, around three quarters were seen once. Sequencing was carried out using peripheral blood. The receptor set was obtained from a woman of 80 years or more with acute or convalescent COVID-19. The CDR3 runs from the conserved cysteine through the conserved F or W. A D gene is named only where the DNA matches it firmly. Size is stated for part of the rows, as once, few or many counts, or as a class when the clone is expanded.

NA | TRBJ1-2 | TRBD1 | 14 | TRBV29-1 | TGCAGCGTTGAATGGGACAGCTACCCCTATGGCTACACCTTC | CSVEWDSYPYGYTF
NA | TRBJ1-6 | TRBD1 | 13 | TRBV12-3/TRBV12-4 | TGTGCCAGCCAGACAGGGGGAAATTCACCCCTCCACTTT | CASQTGGNSPLHF
few | TRBJ1-4 | TRBD1 | 14 | TRBV5-1 | TGCGCCAGCAGCCCGGGACAGGGGAAGGAAAAACTGTTTTTT | CASSPGQGKEKLFF
NA | TRBJ1-5 | TRBD1 | 13 | TRBV5-8 | TGTGCCAGCAGCCCCGACAGGGATCAGCCCCAGCATTTT | CASSPDRDQPQHF
NA | TRBJ1-2 | NA | 15 | TRBV9 | TGTGCCAGCAGCGTAGAAGCAGGGATGGGCCGTGGCTACACCTTC | CASSVEAGMGRGYTF
once | TRBJ2-3 | NA | 16 | TRBV21-1 | TGTGCCAGCAGCAAACCCCTTCTTGGCGGGAAAGATACGCAGTATTTT | CASSKPLLGGKDTQYF
NA | TRBJ2-4 | TRBD1 | 14 | TRBV5-4 | TGTGCCAGCAGCGACAGGGGGGCCAAAAACATTCAGTACTTC | CASSDRGAKNIQYF
few | TRBJ1-4 | NA | 14 | TRBV3-1/TRBV3-2 | TGTGCCAGCAGCCCCCTACAGGGCTCTGAAAAACTGTTTTTT | CASSPLQGSEKLFF
NA | TRBJ2-5 | TRBD2 | 16 | TRBV7-2 | TGTGCCAGCAGGAGGACTAGCGGGGGCTCCGGAGAGACCCAGTACTTC | CASRRTSGGSGETQYF
NA | TRBJ1-6 | TRBD1 | 16 | TRBV7-9 | TGTGCCAGCAGCGACCGCGGACAGGGCTATAATTCACCCCTCCACTTT | CASSDRGQGYNSPLHF
NA | TRBJ1-2 | TRBD1 | 14 | TRBV2 | TGTGCCAGCAGGGGGACAGGGTCTAACTATGGCTACACCTTC | CASRGTGSNYGYTF
NA | TRBJ2-1 | TRBD2 | 15 | TRBV13 | TGTGCCAGCAGCTTCAGGGTGACTAGCGGGAATGAGCAGTTCTTC | CASSFRVTSGNEQFF
NA | TRBJ1-5 | TRBD1 | 15 | TRBV19 | TGTGCCAGTAGCTCGGCAGGGGGCCCGAGCCAGCCCCAGCATTTT | CASSSAGGPSQPQHF
NA | TRBJ1-1 | NA | 13 | TRBV18 | TGTGCCAGCTCAGCCGGGACAACTGCTGAAGCTTTCTTT | CASSAGTTAEAFF
NA | TRBJ1-2 | NA | 15 | TRBV12-5 | TGTGCTAGTGGTTTGGTCGGAGGTTCTAACTATGGCTACACCTTC | CASGLVGGSNYGYTF
NA | TRBJ1-5 | NA | 14 | TRBV5-1 | TGCGCCAGCAGCTTGGACGGGGGTAACCAGCCCCAGCATTTT | CASSLDGGNQPQHF
NA | TRBJ1-4 | NA | 15 | TRBV4-1 | TGCGCCAGCAGCCAGATGCTAGGGGGTGTTGAAAAACTGTTTTTT | CASSQMLGGVEKLFF
NA | TRBJ2-1 | NA | 12 | TRBV3-1/TRBV3-2 | TGTGCCAGCAGCCGCACAGGGACTGAGCAGTTCTTC | CASSRTGTEQFF
NA | TRBJ2-7 | TRBD1 | 13 | TRBV3-1/TRBV3-2 | TGTGCCAGCAGCGCCAGACAGGGCGGCGAGCAGTACTTC | CASSARQGGEQYF
NA | TRBJ1-1 | NA | 12 | TRBV12-3/TRBV12-4 | TGTGCCAGCAGTATACAGGGTATGGGTGCTTTCTTT | CASSIQGMGAFF
NA | TRBJ2-3 | TRBD2 | 15 | TRBV29-1 | TGCAGCGTTGAGGGGCTAGCGGGAGTAACAGATACGCAGTATTTT | CSVEGLAGVTDTQYF
NA | TRBJ2-7 | TRBD2 | 14 | TRBV5-1 | TGCGCCAGCAGGTTGACTAGCGGGAGCGACGAGCAGTACTTC | CASRLTSGSDEQYF
NA | TRBJ2-7 | TRBD1 | 12 | TRBV15 | TGTGCCACCGGACAGGGAATCTACGAGCAGTACTTC | CATGQGIYEQYF
NA | TRBJ2-2 | TRBD2 | 17 | TRBV4-3 | TGCGCCAGCAGCCAAGACGGTGGGACTAGCTTCACCGGGGAGCTGTTTTTT | CASSQDGGTSFTGELFF